The 28 T cell receptor beta chains reported below all come from one sample, sequenced in a study of blood T cell repertoires in COVID-19. Repertoires were generated with immunoSEQ multiplex PCR, while TCRdb's copy carries only in-frame clones and drops some. The sample lists 330,000 or so clones, roughly 89% occurring once. The specimen sequenced was peripheral blood. Receptors were obtained from a young man with COVID-19, enrolled during active disease.

This clone was counted only a few times. The chain has TRBV6-2 or TRBV6-3 and TRBJ2-3, with TRBD1 matching over 8 bases. Germline CDR1 is MNHEY and CDR2 is SVGEGT. V gave up 2 bases and J gave up 1 base; unmatched junction bases: 14. The CDR3 has 19 residues. The CDR3 region is CASSYRDRGDNLGTDTQYF. The CDR3, as DNA: TGTGCCAGCAGTTACCGCGACAGGGGTGACAACCTAGGCACAGATACGCAGTATTTT.

The CDR3 here is CASSPPGQGAYEQFF. CDR3 sequence (DNA): TGTGCCAGCAGTCCCCCGGGACAGGGGGCTTATGAGCAGTTCTTC. The chain employs TRBV28 and TRBJ2-1, with TRBD1 matching 12 bases. This CDR3 region has 15 residues. V shed 5 bases and J 8 bases; nucleotides not matched to a gene: 7. Germline-derived CDR1 and CDR2 are MDHEN and SYDVKM.

V and J are TRBV28 and TRBJ1-6, with D tentatively TRBD1 (5 bases). Germline V gene data show CDR1 as MDHEN and CDR2 as SYDVKM. Trimming took off 5 bases at V and 11 bases at J, with 16 bases between the two ends. The CDR3 has 14 residues. DNA for the CDR3: TGTGCCAGCAGTCCTGGACATGGAGCTACACCCCTCCACTTT. The encoded protein is CASSPGHGATPLHF.

The chain recombines TRBV6-5 with TRBJ2-7; TRBD2 matches at 11 bases. There are 14 residues in the CDR3. The junction had 1 base not matched to a gene; V was cut back by 3 bases and J by 3 bases. Per the germline V gene, CDR1 is MNHEY and CDR2 is SVGAGI. The CDR3 region is CASSYLAGGYEQYF. DNA for the CDR3: TGTGCCAGCAGTTATCTAGCGGGAGGCTACGAGCAGTACTTC.

For this clone: A far larger clone is only one base removed, so a read error is likely. The chain combines TRBV6-5 with TRBJ2-7; D is perhaps TRBD1 (5 bases). CDR1 is MNHEY, CDR2 SVGAGI, per germline. V lost 6 bases, J lost 2 bases, and 8 bases lay in between. The CDR3 loop spans 12 amino acids. Here the CDR3 reads CASRGLTYEQYF. The CDR3 region has the DNA TGTGCCAGCAGGGGGCTCACCTACGAGCAGTACTTC.

This chain links TRBV7-2 with TRBJ2-5, with D perhaps TRBD1 (6 bases). V was cut by 4 bases and J by 5 bases, with 17 bases left in between. In germline, CDR1 is SGHTA, CDR2 FQGNSA. The CDR3 covers 15 residues. The DNA for the CDR3 is TGTGCCAGCAGCTCCAGAACAGGGTCGGGGGAGACCCAGTACTTC. This sequence encodes CASSSRTGSGETQYF.

The J gene is TRBJ1-2, the V gene TRBV18, with 8 bases identical to TRBD1. Germline values: CDR1 KGHSH, CDR2 LQKENI. CDR3 length equals 16 residues. V lost 4 bases, J lost 3 bases, and 10 bases stayed unmatched. The CDR3 coding sequence is TGTGCCAGCTCACAACGGACAGGGCTCGGCGACTATGGCTACACCTTC. Translated: CASSQRTGLGDYGYTF.

This clone is a singleton in its sample. The chain carries TRBV5-6 and TRBJ2-1; TRBD2 matches 14 bases. Germline V gene sequence: CDR1 SGHDT, CDR2 YYEEEE. Trimming took 3 bases from V and 7 from J; bases not matched to a gene: 9. The CDR3 is made up of 17 amino acids. In DNA form, the CDR3 reads TGTGCCAGCAGCTCGATGGGGACTAGCGGGAGATGGAATGAGCAGTTCTTC. Its protein is CASSSMGTSGRWNEQFF.

The genes are TRBV29-1 and TRBJ1-1, with D maybe TRBD1 (6 bases). The germline V gene encodes CDR1 SQVTM and CDR2 ANQGSEA. CDR3 length: 20 amino acids. Trimming left V 4 bases short and J 1 base short, with 31 bases between. For the CDR3, the DNA is TGCAGCGTTGCCGACGTTTCAGCCCCTGTTTGGACAGTACCGAACACTGAAGCTTTCTTT. This gives the protein CSVADVSAPVWTVPNTEAFF.

V usage is TRBV20-1 and J usage is TRBJ2-3, with 8 bases matching TRBD1. Germline CDR1 reads DFQATT; CDR2 reads SNEGSKA (reference sequence). The CDR3 spans 15 residues. V lost 6 bases and J lost 2; bases outside the gene matches: 10. The CDR3, as DNA: TGCAGTGCAAGTTTAGGACAGGGTAACACAGATACGCAGTATTTT. Translated, it gives CSASLGQGNTDTQYF.

This clone came up a few times. V and J are TRBV28 and TRBJ1-6; possibly TRBD1 for D (5 bases). Germline CDR1 MDHEN, CDR2 SYDVKM. This CDR3 region has 15 residues. The V end was cut by 10 bases, the J end by 6 bases, with 19 bases between. The chain's CDR3 is CATTGTLNANSPLHF. CDR3 coding DNA: TGTGCCACCACCGGGACTCTCAACGCTAATTCACCCCTCCACTTT.

The V call is TRBV6-6, the J call TRBJ2-1; TRBD1 matches at 8 bases. J was trimmed by 6 bases and V by 2 bases; bases with no gene match: 9. Germline CDR1 and CDR2: MNHNY and SVGAGI (reference sequence). There are 16 residues in the CDR3. The CDR3 DNA reads as TGTGCCAGCAGTTACCAAGGACAGGGTATCCGCAATGAGCAGTTCTTC. It yields the protein CASSYQGQGIRNEQFF.

This rearrangement joins TRBV7-9 to TRBJ2-7; 8 bases align to TRBD1. Unmatched junction bases numbered 11, after V lost 5 bases and J lost 5 bases. This CDR3 contains 15 residues. Germline assignment: CDR1 SEHNR and CDR2 FQNEAQ (reference sequence). As DNA, the CDR3 is TGTGCCAGCAGCCCAAGAACGGACAGGGTCCACGAGCAGTACTTC. It is translated as CASSPRTDRVHEQYF.

This clone was recorded only once. V is TRBV13 and J is TRBJ1-1; tentatively, D is TRBD1 (6 bases). The length of the CDR3 is 15 residues. Germline lookup yields CDR1 PRHDT and CDR2 FYEKMQ (reference sequence). V dropped 3 bases and J dropped 4 bases, with 15 bases sitting between them. CDR3 nucleotide sequence: TGTGCCAGCAGCTTCGAGGGGGGGATTGGCACTGAAGCTTTCTTT. Its translation: CASSFEGGIGTEAFF. The full variable domain, in which reference TRBV13 and TRBJ1-1 provide the parts outside the CDR3, is AAGVIQSPRHLIKEKRETATLKCYPIPRHDTVYWYQQGPGQDPQFLISFYEKMQSDKGSIPDRFSAQQFSDYHSELNMSSLELGDSALYFCASSFEGGIGTEAFFGQGTRLTVV.

The V and J genes are TRBV24-1 and TRBJ2-6, with D hard to call. Germline V gene sequence: CDR1 KGHDR, CDR2 SFDVKD. V was cut by 9 bases and J by 3 bases, with 5 bases left in between. This CDR3 region has 12 residues. CDR3 in DNA: TGTGCCACCTCTCTTGGGGCCAACGTCCTGACTTTC. Protein sequence: CATSLGANVLTF.

V usage is TRBV6-5 and J usage is TRBJ2-5, with D perhaps matching TRBD1 (5 bases). Germline V gives CDR1 MNHEY, CDR2 SVGAGI. This CDR3 region has 12 residues. V lost 8 bases to trimming and J lost 3 bases, with 10 bases between them. This CDR3 is CASSWGEETQYF. The CDR3 nucleotides read TGTGCCAGCTCCTGGGGCGAAGAGACCCAGTACTTC.

Only one count was recorded for this clone. The genes are TRBV9 and TRBJ1-1; D is unresolved. This CDR3 region has 13 residues. Germline V gene lookup returns CDR1 SGDLS and CDR2 YYNGEE. V lost 0 bases and J 5 bases, leaving 8 bases between the germline ends. CDR3: CASSVDTRTEAFF. In DNA form, the CDR3 reads TGTGCCAGCAGCGTAGACACGCGGACTGAAGCTTTCTTT.

The chain links TRBV7-2 to TRBJ2-3; possible D gene TRBD2, 5 bases. The germline V gene encodes CDR1 SGHTA and CDR2 FQGNSA. CDR3 size: 16 residues. The V gene lost 5 bases and the J gene lost 3 bases, with 18 bases spanning the gap. The CDR3 DNA sequence: TGTGCCAGCAGCCCTCGCGCTGAGGGCGGGACAGATACGCAGTATTTT. Encoded protein: CASSPRAEGGTDTQYF. The whole variable domain, remainder taken from reference TRBV7-2 and TRBJ2-3, is GAGVSQSPSNKVTEKGKDVELRCDPISGHTALYWYRQSLGQGLEFLIYFQGNSAPDKSGLPSDRFSAERTGGSVSTLTIQRTQQEDSAVYLCASSPRAEGGTDTQYFGPGTRLTVL.

CDR3 bases: TGTGCCAGCAGCCAAGTCCAAGGGGTGAAACTGTTTTTT. Translation gives CASSQVQGVKLFF. The rearrangement uses TRBV4-2 and TRBJ1-4, with a tentative D call TRBD1 (5 bases). The germline CDR1 and CDR2 sequences are LGHNA and YNFKEQ. V was pared by 1 base and J by 11 bases, with 11 bases between. The CDR3 loop spans 13 amino acids.

V usage is TRBV4-3 and J usage is TRBJ2-7; 14 bases fit TRBD2. CDR1 is LGHNA, CDR2 YSLEER, per germline. The junction had 8 bases not matched to a gene; V was cut back by 1 base and J by 3 bases. CDR3 length: 18 residues. The CDR3 sequence is CASSQGLAGGPIGYEQYF. The DNA for the CDR3 is TGCGCCAGCAGCCAAGGACTAGCGGGGGGGCCAATTGGCTACGAGCAGTACTTC.

J is TRBJ2-1 and V is TRBV6-2 or TRBV6-3, with D possibly TRBD1 on 6 matching bases. V was cut by 5 bases and J by 8 bases, with 16 bases left in between. The CDR3 consists of 14 residues. CDR1 and CDR2 (germline): MNHEY, SVGEGT. The CDR3 coding sequence is TGTGCCAGCAGTGTTGGGGGCAGCCTACATGAGCAGTTCTTC. Translation: CASSVGGSLHEQFF.

CDR3 sequence reads: CSVTSGSGGNEQFF. CDR3 bases: TGCAGCGTGACTAGCGGGAGTGGAGGCAATGAGCAGTTCTTC. This chain connects TRBV29-1 to TRBJ2-1, with 12 bases identical to TRBD2. The CDR3 is made up of 14 amino acids. Germline V gene lookup returns CDR1 SQVTM and CDR2 ANQGSEA. The V segment lost 6 bases and the J segment 6 bases; nucleotides outside the gene matches: 6.

The CDR3 sequence: CASNRGGWSNEQFF. CDR3 nucleotide sequence: TGTGCCAGCAACAGGGGTGGATGGTCCAATGAGCAGTTCTTC. V gene TRBV5-4 combines with J gene TRBJ2-1; TRBD1 matches at 7 bases. CDR1 is SGHNT, CDR2 YYREEE, per germline (reference sequence). Trimming removed 6 bases from V and 6 bases from J; junction bases left unmatched: 9. This CDR3 contains 14 residues.

This clone occurred once. The chain's CDR3 is CASSPSGRGTGELFF. The CDR3 nucleotides read TGTGCCAGCAGTCCTAGCGGGAGAGGCACCGGGGAGCTGTTTTTT. The chain carries TRBV11-3 and TRBJ2-2; TRBD2 agrees at 10 bases. Per the germline V gene, CDR1 is SGHNT and CDR2 is YENEEA. The J segment lost 4 bases and the V segment lost 6 bases, leaving 5 bases of the junction unmatched. This CDR3 spans 15 amino acids.

The chain uses TRBV11-3 and TRBJ2-7; TRBD2 agrees at 14 bases. From germline, CDR1 is SGHNT and CDR2 YENEEA. J lost 2 bases, V lost 5 bases, and 2 bases had no gene match. The CDR3 runs 15 residues. CDR3 in amino acids: CASSETSGGAYEQYF. The CDR3 nucleotides read TGTGCCAGCAGCGAGACTAGCGGGGGGGCCTACGAGCAGTACTTC. Together with reference TRBV11-3 and TRBJ2-7, the CDR3 gives the full variable domain: EAGVVQSPRYKIIEKKQPVAFWCNPISGHNTLYWYLQNLGQGPELLIRYENEEAVDDSQLPKDRFSAERLKGVDSTLKIQPAELGDSAVYLCASSETSGGAYEQYFGPGTRLTVT.

This chain uses TRBV19 with TRBJ1-6; TRBD1 might be the D (6 bases). Germline CDR1 and CDR2: LNHDA and SQIVND (reference sequence). Trimming pared 5 bases from V and 6 bases from J, leaving 14 bases between. There are 15 residues in the CDR3. The CDR3 loop reads CASSPQTGGNSPLHF. CDR3 DNA: TGTGCCAGTAGTCCGCAGACAGGAGGTAATTCACCCCTCCACTTT.

This chain connects TRBV3-1 (or the pseudogene TRBV3-2) to TRBJ1-1; D gene unclear. The V end lost 0 bases, the J end lost 4 bases, and 15 bases lay between the germline ends. The CDR3 is made up of 16 amino acids. CDR1 and CDR2 from the germline V gene are LGHDT and YNNKEL (reference sequence). In DNA form, the CDR3 reads TGTGCCAGCAGCCAAGATCGGTTGCTTAGCTTCACTGAAGCTTTCTTT. It codes for CASSQDRLLSFTEAFF.

This sequence joins TRBV18 and TRBJ2-7; 11 nucleotides line up with TRBD1. Unmatched junction bases numbered 8, after V lost 4 bases and J lost 3 bases. This CDR3 comprises 16 residues. Germline CDR1 is KGHSH and CDR2 is LQKENI. CDR3 DNA: TGTGCCAGCTCACGGTCTATGGGACAGGGGGACTACGAGCAGTACTTC. Translated: CASSRSMGQGDYEQYF.